The 29 T cell receptor beta chains below were found in one sample sequenced in a study of cytomegalovirus exposure and HLA in healthy donors (dated by TCRdb to 2015 to 2018). Libraries were built with the immunoSEQ multiplex PCR assay. A mixture of 60 forward primers for TCR Vbeta segments and 13 reverse primers for TCR Jbeta segments was used in the multiplex PCR. The source is immuneACCESS, and TCRdb retained only in-frame sequences with V and J called. Part of the clones is not carried over; for the studies checked, unresolved V genes explain less than half of this, and the remainder is unexplained. The sample records fewer than 250,000 clones, over 80% of which are singletons. About 0.77% of the sample comes from the top ten. The sample consisted of PBMCs. These receptors originate from a boy aged 2 to 10 in good health and CMV-seronegative.

This chain joins TRBV6-1 and TRBJ2-5; 10 positions match TRBD2. Trimming at V came to 2 bases and at J to 8 bases, leaving 2 bases not matched to a gene. Germline CDR1 and CDR2: MNHNS and SASEGT. The CDR3 has 13 residues. CDR3: CASSELAGGTQYF. CDR3 coding DNA: TGTGCCAGCAGTGAATTAGCGGGGGGAACCCAGTACTTC.

CDR3 sequence reads: CLGTENEKLFF. The CDR3 DNA sequence: TGCCTGGGGACAGAGAATGAAAAACTGTTTTTT. The chain is built from TRBV20-1 and TRBJ1-4; 7 bases match TRBD1. Germline V gene lookup returns CDR1 DFQATT and CDR2 SNEGSKA (reference sequence). The CDR3 is made up of 11 amino acids.

This clone was seen once. CDR3 coding DNA: TGTGCCAGCAGCCTCTTACGGGGACAGGGGTACGAGCAGTACTTC. Amino acids: CASSLLRGQGYEQYF. This chain connects TRBV2 to TRBJ2-7; TRBD1 matches 10 bases. The CDR3 spans 15 residues. Germline V gene data show CDR1 as SNHLY and CDR2 as FYNNEI. With 6 bases clipped from V and 4 bases from J, the junction kept 9 bases outside the gene matches.

This rearrangement joins TRBV5-6 to TRBJ1-2; D gene uncertain. Per the germline V gene, CDR1 is SGHDT and CDR2 is YYEEEE. This CDR3 region has 13 residues. Trimming removed 1 base at V and 8 bases at J, with 12 bases between. The CDR3 DNA reads as TGTGCCAGCAGCTTGTGGGAGCCGGTAGGCTACACCTTC. Translated, it gives CASSLWEPVGYTF.

The V and J genes are TRBV2 and TRBJ1-5; 10 bases map to TRBD1. Germline CDR1 reads SNHLY; CDR2 reads FYNNEI. J lost 7 bases, V lost 6 bases, and 9 bases had no gene match. This CDR3 is 15 amino acids long. The CDR3 region has the DNA TGTGCCAGCAGAACCGGGACAGGGGTTAACCAGCCCCAGCATTTT. Its translation: CASRTGTGVNQPQHF. The full variable domain, with the rest looked up from reference TRBV2 and TRBJ1-5, is EPEVTQTPSHQVTQMGQEVILRCVPISNHLYFYWYRQILGQKVEFLVSFYNNEISEKSEIFDDQFSVERPDGSNFTLKIRSTKLEDSAMYFCASRTGTGVNQPQHFGDGTRLSIL.

The rearrangement joins TRBV5-1 to TRBJ2-1; TRBD2 aligns across 13 bases. The CDR3 sequence is 17 residues long. In germline, CDR1 is SGHRS, CDR2 YFSETQ. V lost 0 bases and J lost 2; bases outside the gene matches: 2. The CDR3: CASSLVGTSGTYNEQFF. CDR3 coding DNA: TGCGCCAGCAGCTTGGTCGGGACTAGCGGGACCTACAATGAGCAGTTCTTC.

This clone appeared once. This chain joins TRBV2 and TRBJ2-1, with 13 bases aligning to TRBD2. CDR1 is SNHLY and CDR2 is FYNNEI in the germline V gene. CDR3 size: 17 residues. Trimming took 6 bases from V and 5 from J; bases not matched to a gene: 10. CDR3 coding DNA: TGTGCCAGCAGCTGGACTAGCGGGGGCGGGGGGAACAATGAGCAGTTCTTC. As protein: CASSWTSGGGGNNEQFF.

The chain is built from TRBV13 and TRBJ2-7, with TRBD2 identical over 10 bases. V was clipped by 2 bases and J by 2 bases; unmatched bases: 6. The CDR3 extends over 16 amino acids. The germline CDR1 and CDR2 sequences are PRHDT and FYEKMQ (reference sequence). The CDR3 region is CASSLSTSGDTYEQYF. The CDR3 coding sequence is TGTGCCAGCAGCTTAAGTACTAGCGGGGACACCTACGAGCAGTACTTC.

This chain links TRBV14 with TRBJ2-1; D may be TRBD1 (6 bases). V lost 0 bases to trimming and J lost 2 bases, with 14 bases between them. The CDR3 loop spans 17 amino acids. Germline lookup yields CDR1 SGHDN and CDR2 FVKESK. DNA for the CDR3: TGTGCCAGCAGCCAAGAAGACTCCTGGACAGCCTACAATGAGCAGTTCTTC. Residues: CASSQEDSWTAYNEQFF. Drawing the rest from reference TRBV14 and TRBJ2-1, the complete variable domain is EAGVTQFPSHSVIEKGQTVTLRCDPISGHDNLYWYRRVMGKEIKFLLHFVKESKQDESGMPNNRFLAERTGGTYSTLKVQPAELEDSGVYFCASSQEDSWTAYNEQFFGPGTRLTVL.

V and J are TRBV14 and TRBJ1-2; the match to TRBD1 covers 8 bases. The CDR3 is 20 residues long. V shed 3 bases, J shed 1 base, and the junction held 19 bases outside the gene matches. Germline CDR1 reads SGHDN; CDR2 reads FVKESK. DNA for the CDR3: TGTGCCAGCAGCCAGTTTGACCGACCCAGGGGGCGCGAGCGTAACTATGGCTACACCTTC. Amino acid sequence: CASSQFDRPRGRERNYGYTF.

The V and J genes are TRBV19 and TRBJ1-2, with D hard to call. Trimming left V 6 bases short and J 5 bases short, with 10 bases between. The CDR3 totals 12 residues. CDR1 is LNHDA, CDR2 SQIVND, per germline (reference sequence). As DNA, the CDR3 is TGTGCCAGTAGCGGAGGCCCTTATGGCTACACCTTC. Translated: CASSGGPYGYTF. Drawing the rest from reference TRBV19 and TRBJ1-2, the complete variable domain is DGGITQSPKYLFRKEGQNVTLSCEQNLNHDAMYWYRQDPGQGLRLIYYSQIVNDFQKGDIAEGYSVSREKKESFPLTVTSAQKNPTAFYLCASSGGPYGYTFGSGTRLTVV.

The chain combines TRBV14 with TRBJ2-7, with TRBD1 matching 8 bases. Germline CDR1 reads SGHDN; CDR2 reads FVKESK. V trimming: 0 bases; J trimming: 0 bases; junction bases outside the gene matches: 7. The CDR3 contains 17 residues. CDR3 loop: CASSQDFWDRTSYEQYF. Here the CDR3 DNA reads TGTGCCAGCAGCCAAGATTTTTGGGACAGGACCTCCTACGAGCAGTACTTC.

In this sample, this clone turned up a few times. This CDR3 reads CASSYSASNEQFF. CDR3 nucleotide sequence: TGTGCCAGCAGTTACTCCGCGTCCAATGAGCAGTTCTTC. The chain carries TRBV6-5 and TRBJ2-1, with unresolved D. CDR3 size: 13 residues. Germline V gene data show CDR1 as MNHEY and CDR2 as SVGAGI. Trimming removed 0 bases at V and 6 bases at J, with 6 bases between.

The V call is TRBV7-8, the J call TRBJ2-3; maybe TRBD2 (5 bases). Germline V CDR1 and CDR2: SGHVS, FQNEAQ. This CDR3 has 15 residues. Trimming removed 5 bases from V and 4 bases from J, with 16 bases in between. CDR3 nucleotides: TGTGCCAGCAGCCAACGGTCCGGGGTGCCAGATACGCAGTATTTT. This sequence encodes CASSQRSGVPDTQYF.

This clone has only one observation. The rearrangement links TRBV6-5 to TRBJ1-2; no clear D. V lost 5 bases and J 3 bases, leaving 10 bases between the germline ends. Germline CDR1 MNHEY, CDR2 SVGAGI. This CDR3 has 13 amino acids. The CDR3 DNA follows: TGTGCCAGCAGTGAAGAATTAGACTATGGCTACACCTTC. Translation gives CASSEELDYGYTF.

V gene TRBV4-1 combines with J gene TRBJ2-2; a possible D gene is TRBD2 (6 bases). Germline V gene sequence: CDR1 MGHRA, CDR2 YSYEKL. This CDR3 region has 17 residues. Trimming took off 0 bases at V and 5 bases at J, with 16 bases between the two ends. CDR3 loop: CASSQDFAGSSTGELFF. CDR3 coding DNA: TGCGCCAGCAGCCAAGATTTCGCGGGATCGAGTACCGGGGAGCTGTTTTTT.

The chain carries TRBV12-2 and TRBJ2-5; no DNA check was done on the table's D call, TRBD2. TRBV12-2 is designated a pseudogene. The CDR3 covers 13 residues. The chain's CDR3 is CASRLAGSETQYF. Here the CDR3 DNA reads TGTGCAAGTCGCTTAGCCGGGTCGGAGACCCAGTACTTC.

This chain joins TRBV14 and TRBJ2-5, with 8 bases identical to TRBD2. The CDR3 covers 18 residues. Germline-derived CDR1 and CDR2 are SGHDN and FVKESK. The ends lost 0 bases at V and 5 bases at J; junction bases unmatched: 14. CDR3 protein: CASSQEGWELAAGETQYF. In DNA form, the CDR3 reads TGTGCCAGCAGCCAAGAGGGCTGGGAACTAGCGGCTGGGGAGACCCAGTACTTC.

The gene calls are TRBV5-4 and TRBJ2-2; TRBD2 aligns across 10 bases. The V gene end was trimmed by 1 base and the J gene end by 6 bases; junction bases not matched to a gene: 9. The CDR3 extends over 17 amino acids. Per germline, CDR1 SGHNT and CDR2 YYREEE (reference sequence). This CDR3 is CASSLRTSGISAGELFF. Written as DNA, the CDR3 is TGTGCCAGCAGCTTGAGGACTAGCGGAATCTCCGCCGGGGAGCTGTTTTTT.

This clone has a handful of counts. Other DNA sequences of this sample code for an identical CDR3. V is TRBV5-6 and J is TRBJ1-5, with D possibly matching TRBD1 (6 bases). V was shortened by 0 bases and J by 7 bases, with 11 bases between the two germline ends. The CDR3 contains 14 residues. The V gene's germline CDR1 is SGHDT and CDR2 YYEEEE. CDR3 nucleotides: TGTGCCAGCAGCTTGGGGCAGGGGATCCAGCCCCAGCATTTT. This codes for CASSLGQGIQPQHF.

The chain is built from TRBV9 and TRBJ2-2; TRBD2 matches at 9 bases. The germline CDR1 and CDR2 sequences are SGDLS and YYNGEE. J was trimmed by 1 base and V by 3 bases; bases with no gene match: 10. The CDR3 contains 18 residues. CDR3 bases: TGTGCCAGCAGCGCGTGGGGCCTAGCGGGGCTGAACACCGGGGAGCTGTTTTTT. Protein: CASSAWGLAGLNTGELFF. Full variable domain (outside the CDR3, taken from reference TRBV9 and TRBJ2-2): DSGVTQTPKHLITATGQRVTLRCSPRSGDLSVYWYQQSLDQGLQFLIQYYNGEERAKGNILERFSAQQFPDLHSELNLSSLELGDSALYFCASSAWGLAGLNTGELFFGEGSRLTVL.

This chain's CDR3 is CASSLQGATEAFF. The CDR3 region has the DNA TGTGCCAGCAGCTTACAGGGGGCTACTGAAGCTTTCTTT. V is TRBV5-5 and J is TRBJ1-1; 9 nucleotides agree with TRBD1. Germline V gene data show CDR1 as SGHKS and CDR2 as YYEKEE (reference sequence). This CDR3 spans 13 amino acids. The V and J ends lost 2 bases and 5 bases, in that order; junction bases with no gene match: 1.

As regards this clone: Other DNA sequences within the sample encode an identical CDR3. The V and J genes are TRBV30 and TRBJ1-5; TRBD1 aligns across 7 bases. The junction had 5 bases not matched to a gene; V was cut back by 2 bases and J by 7 bases. Germline loops: CDR1 GTSNPN, CDR2 SVGIG (reference sequence). The CDR3 runs to 13 residues. CDR3 loop: CAWSQGVEQPQHF. The CDR3 DNA follows: TGTGCCTGGAGTCAGGGGGTTGAGCAGCCCCAGCATTTT.

This chain uses TRBV11-3 with TRBJ2-3; 12 nucleotides line up with TRBD2. CDR3 length: 17 residues. Per the germline V gene, CDR1 is SGHNT and CDR2 is YENEEA. Trimming removed 5 bases from V and 6 bases from J; junction bases left unmatched: 12. CDR3 in DNA: TGTGCCAGCAGCACCGGGGGAGGACTAGCGGGGTCGGATACGCAGTATTTT. Translating gives CASSTGGGLAGSDTQYF.

The chain combines TRBV29-1 with TRBJ2-3, with D maybe TRBD2 (6 bases). V was cut by 7 bases and J by 4 bases, with 15 bases left in between. In germline, CDR1 is SQVTM, CDR2 ANQGSEA. CDR3 length: 13 residues. DNA for the CDR3: TGCAGCGGGACGGGGGAAAGTGCAGATACGCAGTATTTT. It yields the protein CSGTGESADTQYF.

The gene calls are TRBV23-1 and TRBJ2-7; no reliable D call. TRBV23-1 is placed among ORFs of uncertain function. The CDR3 covers 14 residues. The ends were cut back, 4 bases at V and 0 bases at J, with 10 bases in the middle. CDR3 protein: CASSLMTGSYEQYF. The CDR3 region has the DNA TGCGCCAGCAGTCTTATGACGGGCTCCTACGAGCAGTACTTC.

DNA for the CDR3: TGTGCCAGCAGCGCGGACAGGAAGGCCGGGGAGCTGTTTTTT. It specifies CASSADRKAGELFF. The rearrangement links TRBV7-9 to TRBJ2-2, with 7 bases identical to TRBD1. This CDR3 comprises 14 residues. J gave up 6 bases and V 5 bases, and 6 bases lay outside the gene matches. In germline, CDR1 is SEHNR, CDR2 FQNEAQ (reference sequence).

The V call is TRBV6-1, the J call TRBJ2-3; D is possibly TRBD1 (6 bases). Germline CDR1 MNHNS, CDR2 SASEGT. Trimming cost V 4 bases and J 1 base, with 12 bases left between them. The CDR3 covers 15 residues. As DNA, the CDR3 is TGTGCCAGCAGTGCACAGGGAGTGGGCACAGATACGCAGTATTTT. Amino acid sequence: CASSAQGVGTDTQYF.

The chain carries TRBV30 and TRBJ2-5; 7 bases are shared with TRBD1. The end of the DNA fits TRBJ2-7 better, so the J call may be wrong. Germline CDR1 and CDR2: GTSNPN and SVGIG (reference sequence). The CDR3 is 13 residues long. CDR3 protein: CAWSLGQPYEQYF. CDR3 DNA: TGTGCCTGGAGTTTGGGACAGCCCTACGAGCAGTACTTC.